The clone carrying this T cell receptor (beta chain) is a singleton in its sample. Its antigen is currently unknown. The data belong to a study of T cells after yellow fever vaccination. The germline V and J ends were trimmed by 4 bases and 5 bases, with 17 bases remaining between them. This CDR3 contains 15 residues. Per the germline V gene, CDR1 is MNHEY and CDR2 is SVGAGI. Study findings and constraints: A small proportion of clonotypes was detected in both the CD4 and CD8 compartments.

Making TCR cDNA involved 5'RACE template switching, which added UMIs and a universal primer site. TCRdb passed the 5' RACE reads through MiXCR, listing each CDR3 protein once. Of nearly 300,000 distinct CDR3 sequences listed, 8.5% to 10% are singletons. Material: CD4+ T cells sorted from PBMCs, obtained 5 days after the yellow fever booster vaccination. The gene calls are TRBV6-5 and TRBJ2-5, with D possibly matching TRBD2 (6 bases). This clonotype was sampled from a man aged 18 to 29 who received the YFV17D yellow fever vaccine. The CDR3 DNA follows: TGTGCCAGCAGTTGGGGTATTAGGGCGGGGGAGACCCAGTACTTC. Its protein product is CASSWGIRAGETQYF.